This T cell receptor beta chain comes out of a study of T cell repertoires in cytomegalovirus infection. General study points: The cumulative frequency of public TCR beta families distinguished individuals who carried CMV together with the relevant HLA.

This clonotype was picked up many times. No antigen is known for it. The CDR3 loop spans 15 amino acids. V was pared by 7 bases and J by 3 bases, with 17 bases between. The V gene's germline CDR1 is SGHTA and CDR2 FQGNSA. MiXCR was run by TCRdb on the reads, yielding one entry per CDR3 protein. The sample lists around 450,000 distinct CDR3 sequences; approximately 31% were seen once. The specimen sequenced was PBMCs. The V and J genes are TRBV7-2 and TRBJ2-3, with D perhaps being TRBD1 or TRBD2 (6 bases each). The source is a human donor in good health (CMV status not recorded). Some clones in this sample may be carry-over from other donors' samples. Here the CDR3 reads CASTDSPGATDTQYF. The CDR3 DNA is TGTGCCAGCACCGACTCGCCGGGGGCAACAGATACGCAGTATTTT.